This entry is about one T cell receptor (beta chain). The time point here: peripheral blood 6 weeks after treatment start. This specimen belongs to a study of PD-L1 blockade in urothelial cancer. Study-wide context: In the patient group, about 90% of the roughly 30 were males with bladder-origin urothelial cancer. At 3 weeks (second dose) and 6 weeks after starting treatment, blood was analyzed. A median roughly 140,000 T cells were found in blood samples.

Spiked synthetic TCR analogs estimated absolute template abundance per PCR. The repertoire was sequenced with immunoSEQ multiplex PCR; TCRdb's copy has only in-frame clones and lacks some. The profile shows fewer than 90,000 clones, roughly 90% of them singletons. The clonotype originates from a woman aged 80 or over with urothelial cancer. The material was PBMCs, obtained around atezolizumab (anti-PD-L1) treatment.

CDR3 protein: CASRPTGGREPQHF. For the CDR3, the DNA is TGTGCCAGTAGGCCGACAGGGGGCAGGGAGCCCCAGCATTTT. The chain joins TRBV19 to TRBJ1-5, with 10 positions matching TRBD1. V shed 6 bases and J 8 bases; nucleotides not matched to a gene: 7. This CDR3 comprises 14 residues. CDR1 and CDR2 from the germline V gene are LNHDA and SQIVND (reference sequence).